This is a list of T cell receptor beta chains from one sample in a study of neurological immune-mediated disorders. TCRdb independently ran MiXCR on the 5' RACE reads; one entry per CDR3 protein. The table records under 75,000 distinct CDR3 sequences, about 3.7% of them present only once. The sample taken for sequencing was PBMCs. These receptors were taken from a woman aged 60-75 years with multiple sclerosis. CDR3s include the opening cysteine and the closing phenylalanine or tryptophan. D genes are given only for firm matches. Size tells how often a clone was seen (once, few, many) or the class of an expanded clone, and some rows leave it out.

TRBV4-1	TRBD1	TRBJ2-2	medium-sized	TGCGCCAGCAGCCATCACGGGACAGAATTTAACACCGGGGAGCTGTTTTTT	CASSHHGTEFNTGELFF
TRBV27	.	TRBJ1-6	many	TGTGCCAGCAGTTTTTTCTATAATTCACCCCTCCACTTT	CASSFFYNSPLHF
TRBV7-2	.	TRBJ2-7	many	TGTGCCAGCAGCCGACAGCGGGACGAGCAGTACTTC	CASSRQRDEQYF
TRBV12-3/TRBV12-4	.	TRBJ1-6	many	TGTGCCAGCAGTCCTAAGTATAATTCACCCCTCCACTTT	CASSPKYNSPLHF
TRBV15	.	TRBJ2-7	many	TGTGCCACCAGCGAGGGGGCGGGAGCGCCCTACGAGCAGTACTTC	CATSEGAGAPYEQYF
TRBV12-3/TRBV12-4	.	TRBJ1-1	many	TGTGCCAGCTCCGGGCTAACTGAAGCTTTCTTT	CASSGLTEAFF
TRBV5-1	.	TRBJ2-1	many	TGCGCCAGCAGCTCAGGGGGGACCCACAATGAGCAGTTCTTC	CASSSGGTHNEQFF
TRBV28	.	TRBJ1-1	many	TGTGCCAGCAGTTTTTATCTCCACTCGACAGTGAGGAACACTGAAGCTTTCTTT	CASSFYLHSTVRNTEAFF
TRBV4-1	TRBD2	TRBJ2-2	many	TGCGCCAGCAGCCTAGCGGGAGGCTTCAGGGAGCTGTTTTTT	CASSLAGGFRELFF
TRBV18	TRBD2	TRBJ2-1	many	TGTGCCAGCTCACCGGCGGGAGCAGGAGAGCAGTTCTTC	CASSPAGAGEQFF
TRBV7-3	.	TRBJ2-3	many	TGTGCCAGCAGCTCTCGGAACACAGATACGCAGTATTTT	CASSSRNTDTQYF
TRBV12-3/TRBV12-4	.	TRBJ1-5	many	TGTGCCAGCAGTTTAGGGGGAAGTGGTAATCAGCCCCAGCATTTT	CASSLGGSGNQPQHF
TRBV4-1	.	TRBJ1-5	many	TGCGCCAGCAGCCAAGGGTATCTGATGTACAAGGATAGCAATCAGCCCCAGCATTTT	CASSQGYLMYKDSNQPQHF
TRBV7-9	.	TRBJ1-1	many	TGTGCCAGCAGACCGCAGAACACTGAAGCTTTCTTT	CASRPQNTEAFF
TRBV28	.	TRBJ2-7	many	TGTGCCAGCAGTTTATATTTGGACGTGGGACACCGCTTCTACGAGCAGTACTTC	CASSLYLDVGHRFYEQYF
TRBV11-2	.	TRBJ2-7	many	TGTGCCAGCAGTTCAATCTTAAGGGGCGAGCAGTACTTC	CASSSILRGEQYF
TRBV5-5	.	TRBJ1-1	many	TGTGCCAGCATAAGGGTCACTGAAGCTTTCTTT	CASIRVTEAFF
TRBV9	TRBD1	TRBJ2-2	medium-sized	TGTGCCAGCAGCACGACAGGGATGAACACCGGGGAGCTGTTTTTT	CASSTTGMNTGELFF
TRBV5-1	.	TRBJ2-3	many	TGCGCCAGCAGCTTAGGGGATGGCACAGATACGCAGTATTTT	CASSLGDGTDTQYF
TRBV18	.	TRBJ1-1	many	TGTGCCAGCTCACCACCGCCAGGGAACACTGAAGCTTTCTTT	CASSPPPGNTEAFF
TRBV7-7	TRBD1	TRBJ1-1	.	TGTGCTAGCAGCCCCTGGGACAGGGGGCTCACTGAAGCTTTCTTT	CASSPWDRGLTEAFF
TRBV7-2	TRBD1	TRBJ2-2	many	TGTGCCAGCAGCATAGGACAGGGCATGGGAACCGGGGAGCTGTTTTTT	CASSIGQGMGTGELFF
TRBV7-9	TRBD1	TRBJ1-1	.	TGTGCCAGCAGCTTAGGAGACAGGGGATTCGCTGAAGCTTTCTTT	CASSLGDRGFAEAFF
TRBV4-2	TRBD1	TRBJ1-1	many	TGTGCCAGCAGCCATAGGGACAGTCTCATGAACACTGAAGCTTTCTTT	CASSHRDSLMNTEAFF
TRBV18	.	TRBJ1-2	many	TGTGCCAGCTCACCAGACAGACACCATGGCTACACCTTC	CASSPDRHHGYTF
TRBV20-1	TRBD2	TRBJ2-7	few	TGCAGTGCTAGGCAACCGGGACTAGGAGTCGAGCAGTACTTC	CSARQPGLGVEQYF
TRBV10-3	TRBD1	TRBJ1-4	many	TGTGCCATCGGGACAGCTGCAACTAATGAAAAACTGTTTTTT	CAIGTAATNEKLFF
TRBV2	TRBD1	TRBJ1-1	many	TGTGCCAGCAGGGAGGACAGGCCCCCGGGGCCTTTCTTT	CASREDRPPGPFF